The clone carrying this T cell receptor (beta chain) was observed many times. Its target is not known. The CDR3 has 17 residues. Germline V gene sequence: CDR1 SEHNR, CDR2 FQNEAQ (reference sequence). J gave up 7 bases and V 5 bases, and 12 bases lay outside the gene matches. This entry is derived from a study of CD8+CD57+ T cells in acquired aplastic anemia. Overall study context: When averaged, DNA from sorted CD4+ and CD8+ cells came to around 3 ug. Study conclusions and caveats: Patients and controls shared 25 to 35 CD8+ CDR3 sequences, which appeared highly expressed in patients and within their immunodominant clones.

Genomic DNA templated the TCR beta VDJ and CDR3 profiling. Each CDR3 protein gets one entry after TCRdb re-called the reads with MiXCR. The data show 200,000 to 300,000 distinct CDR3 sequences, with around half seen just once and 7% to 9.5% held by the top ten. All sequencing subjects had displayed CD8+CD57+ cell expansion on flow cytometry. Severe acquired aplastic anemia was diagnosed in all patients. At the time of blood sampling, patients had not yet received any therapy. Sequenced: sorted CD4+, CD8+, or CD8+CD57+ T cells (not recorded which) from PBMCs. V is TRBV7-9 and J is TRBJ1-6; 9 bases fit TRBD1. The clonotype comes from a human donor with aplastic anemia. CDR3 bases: TGTGCCAGCAGCCCTAATTCCCAACAGGGGGCGAATTCACCCCTCCACTTT. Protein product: CASSPNSQQGANSPLHF.